This T cell receptor beta chain is from a study of patients and donors after allogeneic stem cell transplantation. TCRdb called the RT-PCR reads again in MiXCR, with one record for every CDR3 protein. The sample holds more than 150,000 distinct CDR3 sequences, around 41% seen once. CDR1 is LGHNA, CDR2 YSLEER, per germline. The CDR3 loop spans 14 amino acids. V lost 0 bases and J 4 bases, leaving 9 bases between the germline ends. Source material: blood, either unsorted or a sorted T cell fraction (not recorded which). V usage is TRBV4-3 and J usage is TRBJ1-2, with a possible D match to TRBD1 (6 bases). The receptor was derived from a human donor who was either an allogeneic HSCT recipient or a stem cell or donor lymphocyte infusion donor (not recorded which). It is not recorded whose cells these are; they may come from a transplant donor. CDR3 nucleotide sequence: TGCGCCAGCAGCCAAGATTGGACAGCCTATGGCTACACCTTC. This codes for CASSQDWTAYGYTF.